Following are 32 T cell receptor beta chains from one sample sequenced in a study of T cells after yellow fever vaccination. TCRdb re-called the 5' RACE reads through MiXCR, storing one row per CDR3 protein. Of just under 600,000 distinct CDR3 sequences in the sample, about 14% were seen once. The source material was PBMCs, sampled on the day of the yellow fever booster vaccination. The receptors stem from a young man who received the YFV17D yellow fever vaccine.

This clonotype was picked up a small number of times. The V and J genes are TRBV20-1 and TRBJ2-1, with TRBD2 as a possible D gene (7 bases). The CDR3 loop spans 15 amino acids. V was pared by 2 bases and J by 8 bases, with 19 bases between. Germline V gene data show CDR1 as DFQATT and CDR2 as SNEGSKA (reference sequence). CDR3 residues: CSARSGTMGAHEQFF. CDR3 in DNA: TGCAGTGCTAGATCCGGGACTATGGGGGCTCATGAGCAGTTCTTC.

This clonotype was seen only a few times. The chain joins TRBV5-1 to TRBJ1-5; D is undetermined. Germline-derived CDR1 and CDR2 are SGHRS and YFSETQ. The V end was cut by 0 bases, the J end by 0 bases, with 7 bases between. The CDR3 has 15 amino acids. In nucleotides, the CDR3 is TGCGCCAGCAGCTTGGAGGGAGGTAGCAATCAGCCCCAGCATTTT. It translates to CASSLEGGSNQPQHF.

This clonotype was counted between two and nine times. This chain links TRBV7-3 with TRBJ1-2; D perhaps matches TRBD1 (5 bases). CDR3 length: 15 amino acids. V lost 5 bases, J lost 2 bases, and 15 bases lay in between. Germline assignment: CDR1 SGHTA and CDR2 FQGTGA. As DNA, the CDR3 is TGTGCCAGCAGCGGGCAGGGTGGGGGAAACTATGGCTACACCTTC. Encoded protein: CASSGQGGGNYGYTF.

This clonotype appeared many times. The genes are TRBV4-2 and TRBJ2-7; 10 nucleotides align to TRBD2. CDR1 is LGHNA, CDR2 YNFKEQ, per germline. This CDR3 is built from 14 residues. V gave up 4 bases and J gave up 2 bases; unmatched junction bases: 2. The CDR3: CASSPTSGAYEQYF. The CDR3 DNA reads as TGTGCCAGCAGCCCAACTAGCGGGGCCTACGAGCAGTACTTC.

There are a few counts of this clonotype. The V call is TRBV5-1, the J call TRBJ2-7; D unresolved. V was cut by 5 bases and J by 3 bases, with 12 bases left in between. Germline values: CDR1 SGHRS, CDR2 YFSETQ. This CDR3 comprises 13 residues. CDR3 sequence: CASSPMGFYEQYF. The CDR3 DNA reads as TGCGCCAGCAGTCCCATGGGGTTCTACGAGCAGTACTTC. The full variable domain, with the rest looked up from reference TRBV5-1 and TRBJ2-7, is KAGVTQTPRYLIKTRGQQVTLSCSPISGHRSVSWYQQTPGQGLQFLFEYFSETQRNKGNFPGRFSGRQFSNSRSEMNVSTLELGDSALYLCASSPMGFYEQYFGPGTRLTVT.

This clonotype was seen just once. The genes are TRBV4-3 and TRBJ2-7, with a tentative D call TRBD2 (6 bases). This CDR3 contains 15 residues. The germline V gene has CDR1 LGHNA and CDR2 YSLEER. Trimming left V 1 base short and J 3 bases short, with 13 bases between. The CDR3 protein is CASSQGVAEHYEQYF. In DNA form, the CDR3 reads TGCGCCAGCAGCCAAGGGGTAGCGGAGCACTACGAGCAGTACTTC.

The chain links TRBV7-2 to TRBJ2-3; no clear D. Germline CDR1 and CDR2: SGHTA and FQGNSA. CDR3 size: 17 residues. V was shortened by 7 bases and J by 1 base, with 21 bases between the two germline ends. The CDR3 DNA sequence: TGTGCCAGCACTAAGGCGCGCGGAGTGGTTGGCACAGATACGCAGTATTTT. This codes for CASTKARGVVGTDTQYF.

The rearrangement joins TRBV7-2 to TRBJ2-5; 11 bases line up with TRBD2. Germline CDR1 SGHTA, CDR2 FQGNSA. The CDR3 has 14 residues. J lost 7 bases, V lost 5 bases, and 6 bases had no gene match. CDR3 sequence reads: CASSKTSGGGTQYF. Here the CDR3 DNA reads TGTGCCAGCAGCAAAACTAGCGGGGGTGGGACCCAGTACTTC.

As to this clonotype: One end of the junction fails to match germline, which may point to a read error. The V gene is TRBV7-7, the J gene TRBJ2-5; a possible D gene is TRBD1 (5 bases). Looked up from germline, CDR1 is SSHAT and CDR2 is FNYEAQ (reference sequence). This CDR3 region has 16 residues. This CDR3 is CASSSGRTINQETQYF. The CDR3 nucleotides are TGTGCTAGCAGCTCAGGACGGACAATCAACCAAGAGACCCAGTACTTC.

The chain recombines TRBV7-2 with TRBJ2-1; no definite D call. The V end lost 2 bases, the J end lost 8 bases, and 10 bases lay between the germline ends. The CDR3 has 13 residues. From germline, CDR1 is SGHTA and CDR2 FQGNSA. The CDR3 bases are TGTGCCAGCAGCTTAAGCATAAGGGATGAGCAGTTCTTC. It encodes CASSLSIRDEQFF. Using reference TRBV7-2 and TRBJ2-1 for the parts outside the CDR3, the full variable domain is GAGVSQSPSNKVTEKGKDVELRCDPISGHTALYWYRQSLGQGLEFLIYFQGNSAPDKSGLPSDRFSAERTGGSVSTLTIQRTQQEDSAVYLCASSLSIRDEQFFGPGTRLTVL.

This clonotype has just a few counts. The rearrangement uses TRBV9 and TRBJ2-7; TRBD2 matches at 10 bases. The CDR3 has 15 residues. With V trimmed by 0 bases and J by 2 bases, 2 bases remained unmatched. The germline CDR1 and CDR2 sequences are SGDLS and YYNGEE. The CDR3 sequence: CASSVASGGPYEQYF. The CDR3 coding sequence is TGTGCCAGCAGCGTAGCTAGCGGGGGACCCTACGAGCAGTACTTC. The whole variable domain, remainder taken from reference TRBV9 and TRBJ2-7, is DSGVTQTPKHLITATGQRVTLRCSPRSGDLSVYWYQQSLDQGLQFLIQYYNGEERAKGNILERFSAQQFPDLHSELNLSSLELGDSALYFCASSVASGGPYEQYFGPGTRLTVT.

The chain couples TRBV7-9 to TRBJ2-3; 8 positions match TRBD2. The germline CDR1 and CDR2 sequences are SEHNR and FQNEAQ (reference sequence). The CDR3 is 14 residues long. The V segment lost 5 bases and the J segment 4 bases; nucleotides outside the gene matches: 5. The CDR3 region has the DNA TGTGCCAGCAGCCATTTAGCGGGATCAGATACGCAGTATTTT. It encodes CASSHLAGSDTQYF.

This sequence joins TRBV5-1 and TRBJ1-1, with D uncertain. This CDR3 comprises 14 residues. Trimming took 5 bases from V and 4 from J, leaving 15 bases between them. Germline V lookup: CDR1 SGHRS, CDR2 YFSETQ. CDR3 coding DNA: TGCGCCAGCAGAGATGGTTTTTTGAGCACTGAAGCTTTCTTT. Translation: CASRDGFLSTEAFF.

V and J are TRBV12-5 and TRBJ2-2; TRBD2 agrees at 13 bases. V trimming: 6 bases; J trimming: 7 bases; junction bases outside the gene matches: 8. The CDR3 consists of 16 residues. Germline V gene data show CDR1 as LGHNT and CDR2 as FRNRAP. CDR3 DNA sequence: TGTGCTAGTGGCGAGGGACTAGCGGGATGGGGCGGGGAGCTGTTTTTT. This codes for CASGEGLAGWGGELFF.

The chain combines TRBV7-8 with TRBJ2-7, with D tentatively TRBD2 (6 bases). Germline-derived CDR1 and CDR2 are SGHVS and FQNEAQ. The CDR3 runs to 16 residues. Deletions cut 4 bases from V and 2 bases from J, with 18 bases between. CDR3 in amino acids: CASSSAGRRDTYEQYF. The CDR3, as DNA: TGTGCCAGCAGCTCAGCAGGGAGGCGGGATACCTACGAGCAGTACTTC.

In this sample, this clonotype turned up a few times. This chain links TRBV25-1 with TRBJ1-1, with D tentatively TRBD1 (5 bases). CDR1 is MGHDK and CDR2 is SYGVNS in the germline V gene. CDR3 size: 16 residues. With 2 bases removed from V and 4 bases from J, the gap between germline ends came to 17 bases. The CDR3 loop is CASSEIIDRGATEAFF. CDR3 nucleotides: TGTGCCAGCAGTGAAATAATAGACAGAGGGGCCACTGAAGCTTTCTTT.

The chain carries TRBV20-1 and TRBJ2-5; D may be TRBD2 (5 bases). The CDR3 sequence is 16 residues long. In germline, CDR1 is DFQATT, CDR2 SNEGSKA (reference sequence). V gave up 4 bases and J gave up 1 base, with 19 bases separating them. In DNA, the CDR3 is TGCAGTGCTACACCCCTGATTAGCGAGATCCAAGAGACCCAGTACTTC. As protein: CSATPLISEIQETQYF.

CDR3 coding DNA: TGTGCCAGTCGGGCAGCGGGAGAGTTCGGTGAGCAGTTCTTC. Its translation is CASRAAGEFGEQFF. This chain links TRBV4-2 with TRBJ2-1; the match to TRBD2 covers 8 bases. V was clipped by 9 bases and J by 9 bases; unmatched bases: 13. The CDR3 extends over 14 amino acids. The germline V gene has CDR1 LGHNA and CDR2 YNFKEQ.

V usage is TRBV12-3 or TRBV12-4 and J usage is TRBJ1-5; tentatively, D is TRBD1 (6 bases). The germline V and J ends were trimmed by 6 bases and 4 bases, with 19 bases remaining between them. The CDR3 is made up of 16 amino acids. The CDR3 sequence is CASSSKGTRGNQPQHF. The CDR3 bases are TGTGCCAGCAGCTCCAAAGGGACACGGGGAAATCAGCCCCAGCATTTT.

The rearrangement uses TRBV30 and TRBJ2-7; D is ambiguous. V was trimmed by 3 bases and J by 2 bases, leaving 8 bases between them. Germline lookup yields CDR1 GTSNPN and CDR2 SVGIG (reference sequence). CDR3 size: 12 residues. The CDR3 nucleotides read TGTGCCTGGAGCGCCCTTGCCTACGAGCAGTACTTC. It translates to CAWSALAYEQYF.

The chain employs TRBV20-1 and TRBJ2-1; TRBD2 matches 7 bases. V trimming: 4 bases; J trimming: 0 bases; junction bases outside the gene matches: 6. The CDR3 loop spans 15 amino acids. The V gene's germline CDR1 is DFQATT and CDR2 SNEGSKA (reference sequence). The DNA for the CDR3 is TGCAGTGCTATGGGAGGGCAGAGCTCCTACAATGAGCAGTTCTTC. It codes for CSAMGGQSSYNEQFF.

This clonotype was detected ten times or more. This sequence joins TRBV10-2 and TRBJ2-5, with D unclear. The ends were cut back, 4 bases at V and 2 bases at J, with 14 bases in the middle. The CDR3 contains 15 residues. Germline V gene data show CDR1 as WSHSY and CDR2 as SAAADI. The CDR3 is CASSGVVGIQETQYF. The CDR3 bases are TGCGCCAGCAGTGGCGTGGTCGGAATACAAGAGACCCAGTACTTC.

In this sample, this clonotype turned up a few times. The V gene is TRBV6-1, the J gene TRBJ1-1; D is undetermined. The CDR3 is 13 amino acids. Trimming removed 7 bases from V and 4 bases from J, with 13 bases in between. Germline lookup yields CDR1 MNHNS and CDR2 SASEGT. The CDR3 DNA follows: TGTGCCAGCAAAAATATGGCTTCCACTGAAGCTTTCTTT. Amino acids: CASKNMASTEAFF.

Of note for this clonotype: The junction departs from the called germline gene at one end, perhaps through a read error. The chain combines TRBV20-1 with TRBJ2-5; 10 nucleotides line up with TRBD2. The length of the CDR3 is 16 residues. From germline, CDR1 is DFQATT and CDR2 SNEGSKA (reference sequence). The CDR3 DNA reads TGCTGTGCTAGACTTCCTAGCGGGAGTTGGCAAGAGACCCAGTACTTC. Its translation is CCARLPSGSWQETQYF.

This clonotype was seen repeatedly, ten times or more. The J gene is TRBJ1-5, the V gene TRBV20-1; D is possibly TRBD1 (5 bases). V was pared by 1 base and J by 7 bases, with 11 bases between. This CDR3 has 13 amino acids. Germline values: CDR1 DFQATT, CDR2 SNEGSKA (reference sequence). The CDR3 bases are TGCAGTGCTAGAGGGGGCGGGCGGCAGCCCCAGCATTTT. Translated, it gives CSARGGGRQPQHF.

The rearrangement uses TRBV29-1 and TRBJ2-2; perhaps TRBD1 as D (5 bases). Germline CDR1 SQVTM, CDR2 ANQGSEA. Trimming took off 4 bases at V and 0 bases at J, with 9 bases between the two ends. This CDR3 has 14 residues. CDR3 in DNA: TGCAGCGTTGGGGGCGGTGCGAACACCGGGGAGCTGTTTTTT. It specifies CSVGGGANTGELFF.

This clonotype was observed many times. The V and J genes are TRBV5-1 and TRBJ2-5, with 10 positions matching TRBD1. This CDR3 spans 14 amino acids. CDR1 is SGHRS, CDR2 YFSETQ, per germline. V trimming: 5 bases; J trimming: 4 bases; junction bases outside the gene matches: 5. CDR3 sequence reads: CASSPGQGRETQYF. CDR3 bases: TGCGCCAGCAGTCCGGGACAGGGGAGAGAGACCCAGTACTTC.

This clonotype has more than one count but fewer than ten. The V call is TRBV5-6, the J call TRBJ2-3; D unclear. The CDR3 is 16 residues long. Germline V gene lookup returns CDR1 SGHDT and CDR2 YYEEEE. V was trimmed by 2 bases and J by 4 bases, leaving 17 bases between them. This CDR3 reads CASSFRGPSSADTQYF. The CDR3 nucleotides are TGTGCCAGCAGCTTTCGCGGACCCTCCTCCGCAGATACGCAGTATTTT.

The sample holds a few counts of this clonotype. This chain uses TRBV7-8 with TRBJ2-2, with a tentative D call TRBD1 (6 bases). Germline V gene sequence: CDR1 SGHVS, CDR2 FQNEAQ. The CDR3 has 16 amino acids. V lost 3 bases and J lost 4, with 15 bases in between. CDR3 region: CASSFPDTGLTGELFF. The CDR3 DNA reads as TGTGCCAGCAGCTTTCCCGACACAGGGCTCACCGGGGAGCTGTTTTTT.

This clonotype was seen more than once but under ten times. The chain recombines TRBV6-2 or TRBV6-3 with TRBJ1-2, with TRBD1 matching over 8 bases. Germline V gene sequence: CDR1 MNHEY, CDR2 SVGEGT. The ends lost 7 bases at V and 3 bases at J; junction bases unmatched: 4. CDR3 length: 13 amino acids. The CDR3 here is CASKSTGDYGYTF. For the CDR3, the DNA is TGTGCCAGCAAATCGACAGGGGACTATGGCTACACCTTC.

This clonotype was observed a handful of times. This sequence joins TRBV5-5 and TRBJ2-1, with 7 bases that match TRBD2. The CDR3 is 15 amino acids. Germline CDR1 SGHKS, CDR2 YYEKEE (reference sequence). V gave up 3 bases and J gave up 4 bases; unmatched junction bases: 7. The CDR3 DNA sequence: TGTGCCAGCAGCTCCGGTGCGGGAGCTTACAATGAGCAGTTCTTC. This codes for CASSSGAGAYNEQFF.

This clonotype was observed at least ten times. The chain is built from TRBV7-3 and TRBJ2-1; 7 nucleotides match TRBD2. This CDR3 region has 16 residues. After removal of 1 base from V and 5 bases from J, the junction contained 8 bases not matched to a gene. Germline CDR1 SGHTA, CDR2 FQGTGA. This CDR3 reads CASSLNPGTINNEQFF. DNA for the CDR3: TGTGCCAGCAGCTTAAACCCCGGGACTATCAACAATGAGCAGTTCTTC.